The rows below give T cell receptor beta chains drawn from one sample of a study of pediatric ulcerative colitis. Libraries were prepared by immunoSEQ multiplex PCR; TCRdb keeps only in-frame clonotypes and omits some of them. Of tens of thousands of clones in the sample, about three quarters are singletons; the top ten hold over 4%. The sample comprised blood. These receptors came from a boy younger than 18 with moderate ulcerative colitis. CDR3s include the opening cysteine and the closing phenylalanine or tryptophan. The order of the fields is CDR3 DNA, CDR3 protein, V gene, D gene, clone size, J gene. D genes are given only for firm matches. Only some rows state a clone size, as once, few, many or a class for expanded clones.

cdr3_nt: TGTGCCAGCAGTGACGGGGGGGGATACACTGAAGCTTTCTTT
cdr3_aa: CASSDGGGYTEAFF
v_call: TRBV6-1
d_call: NA
clone_size: NA
j_call: TRBJ1-1

cdr3_nt: TGTGCCAGCAGCCCCCGGACAGGGAGTGGCACTGAAGCTTTCTTT
cdr3_aa: CASSPRTGSGTEAFF
v_call: TRBV7-2
d_call: TRBD1
clone_size: NA
j_call: TRBJ1-1

cdr3_nt: TGTGCCAGCAGCTCTCTAGGACAGGGTCTCAACGGCTACACCTTC
cdr3_aa: CASSSLGQGLNGYTF
v_call: TRBV7-2
d_call: TRBD1
clone_size: NA
j_call: TRBJ1-2

cdr3_nt: TGTGCCAGCAGTTTACTTACGGGAGGGCCCTACAATGAGCAGTTCTTC
cdr3_aa: CASSLLTGGPYNEQFF
v_call: TRBV27
d_call: TRBD2
clone_size: NA
j_call: TRBJ2-1

cdr3_nt: TGTGCCAGCAGGGCGGCAGGGGGCGCCTATGGCTACACCTTC
cdr3_aa: CASRAAGGAYGYTF
v_call: TRBV27
d_call: TRBD1
clone_size: NA
j_call: TRBJ1-2

cdr3_nt: TGTGCCAGCAGTGAAGGACAGGGGCACTATCAGCCCCAGCATTTT
cdr3_aa: CASSEGQGHYQPQHF
v_call: TRBV6-1
d_call: TRBD1
clone_size: few
j_call: TRBJ1-5

cdr3_nt: TGTGCCAGTAGTATAGGGCAGGAAGCCTATGGCTACACCTTC
cdr3_aa: CASSIGQEAYGYTF
v_call: TRBV19
d_call: NA
clone_size: NA
j_call: TRBJ1-2

cdr3_nt: TGTGCCAGCAGTGACCCGGGGCAGGGCGCCTACGAGCAGTACTTC
cdr3_aa: CASSDPGQGAYEQYF
v_call: TRBV6-1
d_call: NA
clone_size: NA
j_call: TRBJ2-7

cdr3_nt: TGTGCCAGCAGCCAACAGACTAGCGGGAGAGGTAGTGAGCAGTTCTTC
cdr3_aa: CASSQQTSGRGSEQFF
v_call: TRBV7-3
d_call: TRBD2
clone_size: NA
j_call: TRBJ2-1

cdr3_nt: TGCGCCAGCAGCTTGGAACAGGGCTCCTACAATGAGCAGTTCTTC
cdr3_aa: CASSLEQGSYNEQFF
v_call: TRBV5-1
d_call: NA
clone_size: NA
j_call: TRBJ2-1

cdr3_nt: TGTGCCAGCAGCCCGCAGGGGGGCACTGAAGCTTTCTTT
cdr3_aa: CASSPQGGTEAFF
v_call: TRBV7-3
d_call: TRBD1
clone_size: NA
j_call: TRBJ1-1

cdr3_nt: TGTGCCAGCAGTCTTTATAGCAATCAGCCCCAGCATTTT
cdr3_aa: CASSLYSNQPQHF
v_call: TRBV2
d_call: NA
clone_size: NA
j_call: TRBJ1-5

cdr3_nt: TGCAGCGGCGAAGGGGGAGGCCCCACCGGGGAGCTGTTTTTT
cdr3_aa: CSGEGGGPTGELFF
v_call: TRBV29-1
d_call: NA
clone_size: NA
j_call: TRBJ2-2

cdr3_nt: TGTGCCAGCAGTGGTACCGGGGAAGGGTGTGGAAACACCATATATTTT
cdr3_aa: CASSGTGEGCGNTIYF
v_call: TRBV6-6
d_call: NA
clone_size: NA
j_call: TRBJ1-3

cdr3_nt: TGTGCCAGCAGCTCCTTAGCCAAGACAGAACTCACAGATACGCAGTATTTT
cdr3_aa: CASSSLAKTELTDTQYF
v_call: TRBV7-2
d_call: NA
clone_size: NA
j_call: TRBJ2-3

cdr3_nt: TGTGCCAGCAGAATTCAACGAGGGCCCCAAGAGACCCAGTACTTC
cdr3_aa: CASRIQRGPQETQYF
v_call: TRBV2
d_call: NA
clone_size: NA
j_call: TRBJ2-5

cdr3_nt: TGTGCCAGCAGCCTCAGGCGGAGGGAGACCCAGTACTTC
cdr3_aa: CASSLRRRETQYF
v_call: TRBV11-3
d_call: NA
clone_size: once
j_call: TRBJ2-5

cdr3_nt: TGTGCCAGCAGTTATTCTGCAGTCAGCTCCTACGAGCAGTACTTC
cdr3_aa: CASSYSAVSSYEQYF
v_call: TRBV6-5
d_call: NA
clone_size: NA
j_call: TRBJ2-7

cdr3_nt: TGCGCCAGCAGCCAAGATTTAGGGGCGGGTCTTTTCTATGGCTACACCTTC
cdr3_aa: CASSQDLGAGLFYGYTF
v_call: TRBV4-1
d_call: NA
clone_size: NA
j_call: TRBJ1-2

cdr3_nt: TGCAGCGTTTATACCGGGGTCTACGAGCAGTACTTC
cdr3_aa: CSVYTGVYEQYF
v_call: TRBV29-1
d_call: NA
clone_size: NA
j_call: TRBJ2-7

cdr3_nt: TGTGCCAGCAGCTCCCCCTCTGGGAGGGACTATGGCTACACCTTC
cdr3_aa: CASSSPSGRDYGYTF
v_call: TRBV7-2
d_call: NA
clone_size: NA
j_call: TRBJ1-2

cdr3_nt: TGTGCCAGCAGTTACCTAACAGGGGGATCTCGAGAGACCCAGTACTTC
cdr3_aa: CASSYLTGGSRETQYF
v_call: TRBV6-5
d_call: TRBD1
clone_size: NA
j_call: TRBJ2-5

cdr3_nt: TGCGCCAGCAGCCAATTCCCAGGGGCTGGCAATCAGCCCCAGCATTTT
cdr3_aa: CASSQFPGAGNQPQHF
v_call: TRBV4-1
d_call: NA
clone_size: NA
j_call: TRBJ1-5

cdr3_nt: TGTGCCAGCTCACCACGAGTGGGACTAGCGGGAGACCCATGGTCCTACGAGCAGTACTTC
cdr3_aa: CASSPRVGLAGDPWSYEQYF
v_call: TRBV18
d_call: TRBD2
clone_size: once
j_call: TRBJ2-7

cdr3_nt: TGTGCCAGCAGTGTTCGGGCCCCGGGGCCCACTGAAGCTTTCTTT
cdr3_aa: CASSVRAPGPTEAFF
v_call: TRBV2
d_call: NA
clone_size: few
j_call: TRBJ1-1

cdr3_nt: TGTGCCAGCAGCGTAGGCAGGGCCTATGGCTACACCTTC
cdr3_aa: CASSVGRAYGYTF
v_call: TRBV9
d_call: NA
clone_size: NA
j_call: TRBJ1-2

cdr3_nt: TGTGCCAGTAGTCCTAGGACAGGGCTTGGGTATGGCTACACCTTC
cdr3_aa: CASSPRTGLGYGYTF
v_call: TRBV19
d_call: TRBD1
clone_size: few
j_call: TRBJ1-2

cdr3_nt: TGCGCCAGCAGCTTCGGAACAGGGGCTGACTATGGCTACACCTTC
cdr3_aa: CASSFGTGADYGYTF
v_call: TRBV5-1
d_call: TRBD1
clone_size: NA
j_call: TRBJ1-2

cdr3_nt: TGTGCCACGGGGCGGGGGACCTACGAGCAGTACTTC
cdr3_aa: CATGRGTYEQYF
v_call: TRBV6-6
d_call: TRBD2
clone_size: few
j_call: TRBJ2-7